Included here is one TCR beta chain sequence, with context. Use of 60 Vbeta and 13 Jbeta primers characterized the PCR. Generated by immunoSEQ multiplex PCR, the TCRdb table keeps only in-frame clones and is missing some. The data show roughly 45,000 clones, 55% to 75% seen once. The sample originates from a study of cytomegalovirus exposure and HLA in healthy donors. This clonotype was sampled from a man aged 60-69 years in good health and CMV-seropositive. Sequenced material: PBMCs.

The CDR3 DNA reads as TGTGCCAGCGGGAGATATAGCTACGAGCAGTACTTC. Its protein is CASGRYSYEQYF. The gene calls are TRBV7-9 and TRBJ2-7; TRBD2 might be the D (5 bases). Germline V CDR1 and CDR2: SEHNR, FQNEAQ (reference sequence). The germline V and J ends were trimmed by 8 bases and 3 bases, with 11 bases remaining between them. This CDR3 has 12 residues.